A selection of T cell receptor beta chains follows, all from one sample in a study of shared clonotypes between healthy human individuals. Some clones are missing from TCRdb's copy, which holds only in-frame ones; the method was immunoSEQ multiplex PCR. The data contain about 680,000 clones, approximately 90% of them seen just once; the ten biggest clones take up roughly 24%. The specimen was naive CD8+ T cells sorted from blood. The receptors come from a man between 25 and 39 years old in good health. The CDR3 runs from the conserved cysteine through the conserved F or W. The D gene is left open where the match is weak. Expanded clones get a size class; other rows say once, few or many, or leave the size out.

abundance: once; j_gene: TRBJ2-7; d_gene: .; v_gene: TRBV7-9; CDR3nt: TGTGCCAGCAGACAAGACAGCTACGAGCAGTACTTC; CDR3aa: CASRQDSYEQYF
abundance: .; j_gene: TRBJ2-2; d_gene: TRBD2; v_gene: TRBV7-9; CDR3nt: TGTGCCAGCAGCTCTAGATTAGCGGGAGATTTCGGGGAGCTGTTTTTT; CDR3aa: CASSSRLAGDFGELFF
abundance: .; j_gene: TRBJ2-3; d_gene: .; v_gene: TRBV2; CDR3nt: TGTGCCAGCATCAGGGAAACAGATACGCAGTATTTT; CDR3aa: CASIRETDTQYF
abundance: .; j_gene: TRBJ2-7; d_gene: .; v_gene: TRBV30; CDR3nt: TGTGCCTGGAGTGTGAGACCGGGGGACCACGAGCAGTACTTC; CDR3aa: CAWSVRPGDHEQYF
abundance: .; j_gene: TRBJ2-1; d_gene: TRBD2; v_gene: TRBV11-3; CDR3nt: TGTGCCAGCAGCTCTAGAACTAGCGGTAGACCCAATGAGCAGTTCTTC; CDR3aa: CASSSRTSGRPNEQFF
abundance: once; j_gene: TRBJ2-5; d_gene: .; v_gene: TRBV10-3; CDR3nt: TGTGCCATCAGTGAGGGCGGGGAGCAAGAGACCCAGTACTTC; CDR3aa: CAISEGGEQETQYF
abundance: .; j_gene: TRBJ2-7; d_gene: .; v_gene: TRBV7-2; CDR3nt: TGTGCCAGCAGCTTTACAATCTACGAGCAGTACTTC; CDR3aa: CASSFTIYEQYF
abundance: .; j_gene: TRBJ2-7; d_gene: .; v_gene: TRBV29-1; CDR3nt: TGCAGCGTTGTATCCGAGTTCTACGAGCAGTACTTC; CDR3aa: CSVVSEFYEQYF
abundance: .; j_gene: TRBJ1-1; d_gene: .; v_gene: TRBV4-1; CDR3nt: TGCGCCAGCAGCCAAGATGGCAGTCGCCCTGAAGCTTTCTTT; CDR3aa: CASSQDGSRPEAFF
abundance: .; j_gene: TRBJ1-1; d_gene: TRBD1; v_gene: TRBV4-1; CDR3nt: TGCGCCAGCAGCCGAGGAGGGACAGGAACGACTGAAGCTTTCTTT; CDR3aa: CASSRGGTGTTEAFF
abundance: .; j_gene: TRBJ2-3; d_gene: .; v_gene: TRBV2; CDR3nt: TGTGCTATACCTCGGGCAGCGCCAAAGGATCATTCAGATACGCAGTATTTT; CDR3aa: CAIPRAAPKDHSDTQYF
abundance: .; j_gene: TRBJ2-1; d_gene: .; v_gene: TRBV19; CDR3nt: TGTGCCAGTAGTACGAACTTCGACCATCCCTACAATGAGCAGTTCTTC; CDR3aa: CASSTNFDHPYNEQFF
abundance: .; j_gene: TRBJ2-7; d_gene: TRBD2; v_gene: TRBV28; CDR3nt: TGTGCCAGCAGTGCCTCCGGGACTAGCATACCCAACGAGCAGTACTTC; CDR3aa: CASSASGTSIPNEQYF
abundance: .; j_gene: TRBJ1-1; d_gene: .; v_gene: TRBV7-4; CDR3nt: TGTGCCAGCAGCCGAACCCACATCGGGGGCACTGAAGCTTTCTTT; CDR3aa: CASSRTHIGGTEAFF